The 8 T cell receptor beta chains presented below share a single source sample, sequenced in a study of cytomegalovirus exposure and HLA in healthy donors. The repertoire was sequenced with immunoSEQ multiplex PCR; TCRdb's copy has only in-frame clones and lacks some. The sample consists of 57,000 or so clones, roughly 94% of them appearing once. Material: PBMCs. Source of these receptors: a man between 18 and 35 years old in good health and CMV-seronegative.

This chain joins TRBV18 and TRBJ1-1, with 7 positions matching TRBD1. V lost 5 bases to trimming and J lost 3 bases; unmatched junction nucleotides: 6. The germline gives CDR1 KGHSH, CDR2 LQKENI. The CDR3 covers 14 residues. The CDR3 DNA is TGTGCCAGCTCATCGAACAGGGGAGACACTGAAGCTTTCTTT. It yields the protein CASSSNRGDTEAFF.

The genes are TRBV27 and TRBJ2-7; 11 bases are a match to TRBD2. The CDR3 consists of 16 residues. Losses at the gene ends were 2 bases for V and 3 bases for J; bases not matched to a gene: 6. CDR1 is MNHEY and CDR2 is SMNVEV in the germline V gene (reference sequence). CDR3 region: CASSLLLGLAGYEQYF. CDR3 bases: TGTGCCAGCAGTTTACTCCTTGGACTAGCGGGCTACGAGCAGTACTTC.

V and J are TRBV7-2 and TRBJ2-6; 13 nucleotides agree with TRBD2. The V and J ends lost 6 bases and 2 bases, in that order; junction bases with no gene match: 10. The V gene's germline CDR1 is SGHTA and CDR2 FQGNSA. The CDR3 length is 19 residues. CDR3 sequence (DNA): TGTGCCAGCAGTCAGAGACTAGCGGGAGGAATGGCTGGGGCCAACGTCCTGACTTTC. This gives the protein CASSQRLAGGMAGANVLTF. Looking up the rest from reference TRBV7-2 and TRBJ2-6 gives the full variable domain: GAGVSQSPSNKVTEKGKDVELRCDPISGHTALYWYRQSLGQGLEFLIYFQGNSAPDKSGLPSDRFSAERTGGSVSTLTIQRTQQEDSAVYLCASSQRLAGGMAGANVLTFGAGSRLTVL.

This clone has just a few counts. The CDR3 sequence is CASSPVGEGVNTGELFF. In DNA, the CDR3 is TGTGCCAGCAGCCCAGTGGGGGAGGGGGTGAACACCGGGGAGCTGTTTTTT. This rearrangement joins TRBV4-2 to TRBJ2-2; a weak D match, TRBD2 (7 bases). V lost 4 bases and J lost 1, with 16 bases in between. Germline loops: CDR1 LGHNA, CDR2 YNFKEQ. This CDR3 contains 17 residues.

V is TRBV4-1 and J is TRBJ2-5; 9 nucleotides agree with TRBD1. Germline values: CDR1 MGHRA, CDR2 YSYEKL. V was pared by 4 bases and J by 5 bases, with 5 bases of the junction left unmatched. The CDR3 runs to 14 residues. The CDR3 coding sequence is TGCGCCAGCAGCCCTATCGACAGGGGGGAGACCCAGTACTTC. Translated: CASSPIDRGETQYF.

The V call is TRBV9, the J call TRBJ1-1; TRBD1 is a possible D gene (6 bases). CDR1 is SGDLS, CDR2 YYNGEE, per germline. V was clipped by 3 bases and J by 0 bases, with 15 bases between them. This CDR3 has 16 residues. CDR3 DNA: TGTGCCAGCAGCGCGCCGGGACACCTCATGAACACTGAAGCTTTCTTT. Translation: CASSAPGHLMNTEAFF.

There are a few counts of this clone. The V gene is TRBV2, the J gene TRBJ1-1; D uncertain. V gave up 9 bases and J gave up 8 bases, with 22 bases separating them. Germline CDR1 SNHLY, CDR2 FYNNEI. CDR3 length: 14 residues. This CDR3 is CARQEDAGHEEAFF. The DNA of the CDR3 is TGTGCCAGACAAGAGGACGCGGGTCATGAAGAAGCTTTCTTT. The full variable domain, completed using reference TRBV2 and TRBJ1-1, is EPEVTQTPSHQVTQMGQEVILRCVPISNHLYFYWYRQILGQKVEFLVSFYNNEISEKSEIFDDQFSVERPDGSNFTLKIRSTKLEDSAMYFCARQEDAGHEEAFFGQGTRLTVV.

In this sample, this clone turned up once. The rearrangement joins TRBV2 to TRBJ1-1; 11 bases are a match to TRBD1. Germline loops: CDR1 SNHLY, CDR2 FYNNEI. There are 15 residues in the CDR3. J lost 2 bases, V lost 5 bases, and 4 bases had no gene match. The CDR3 DNA reads TGTGCCAGCAGTAGTGGGACAGGGGGAAACACTGAAGCTTTCTTT. Protein: CASSSGTGGNTEAFF.